The 30 T cell receptor beta chains listed next were all sequenced from one sample in a study of blood T cells in healthy people across ages (dated by TCRdb to about 2015). Receptors were amplified or captured by 5' RACE. The sample was run on an Illumina HiSeq 2500. The second PCR ran for about 6 to 12 cycles and used a J-beta primer mix along with a sample-barcoded 5' primer. TCRdb ran its own pipeline on the public reads, namely fastp trimming at Q25 and MiXCR clone calling, and kept in-frame beta chains. Rows with a matching CDR3 protein are joined into one entry that keeps the most common DNA and genes. The sample table records 600,000 or so distinct CDR3 sequences; about 21% of these occur just once. Together, the top ten hold roughly 3.6% of the sample. Sequenced: blood. These receptor sequences come from a man in his 70s in good health.

This chain joins TRBV9 and TRBJ1-4; D remains unclear. Germline V gene data show CDR1 as SGDLS and CDR2 as YYNGEE. The CDR3 runs 15 residues. V lost 0 bases and J lost 7, with 13 bases in between. DNA for the CDR3: TGTGCCAGCAGCGTAGGTGTAGGAAATGGTGAAAAACTGTTTTTT. Translation: CASSVGVGNGEKLFF.

In this sample, this clonotype turned up a few times. This chain joins TRBV19 and TRBJ2-5, with 12 bases that match TRBD1. Germline CDR1 reads LNHDA; CDR2 reads SQIVND (reference sequence). CDR3 length: 13 amino acids. After removal of 6 bases from V and 6 bases from J, the junction contained 2 bases not matched to a gene. The CDR3 DNA sequence: TGTGCCAGTAGAGGGACAGGGGGCAAGACCCAGTACTTC. This gives the protein CASRGTGGKTQYF.

As regards this clonotype: A much bigger clone sits one base away, suggesting this may be a read error. The chain is built from TRBV6-1 and TRBJ1-2; D is uncertain. Germline CDR1 and CDR2: MNHNS and SASEGT. V lost 3 bases to trimming and J lost 9 bases, with 14 bases between them. The CDR3 has 13 residues. The CDR3 sequence is CASSDGRTVSYTF. CDR3 coding DNA: TGTGCCAGCAGTGATGGCAGGACTGTTAGCTACACCTTC.

V gene TRBV6-2 or TRBV6-3 combines with J gene TRBJ2-5; 8 bases are shared with TRBD2. The J call may be mistaken, given a closer DNA end match to TRBJ2-1. The CDR3 consists of 16 residues. Germline-derived CDR1 and CDR2 are MNHEY and SVGEGT. The CDR3 region is CASSYTYMREVCEQFF. CDR3 nucleotide sequence: TGTGCCAGCAGTTACACCTATATGCGGGAGGTCTGTGAGCAGTTCTTC.

A few counts support this clonotype. Lacking the conserved final phenylalanine or tryptophan, this CDR3 likely reflects a read error. The V gene is TRBV5-1, the J gene TRBJ2-5; a weak D match, TRBD1 (5 bases). The CDR3 spans 14 residues. Germline CDR1 and CDR2: SGHRS and YFSETQ. The germline V and J ends were trimmed by 3 bases and 3 bases, with 12 bases remaining between them. For the CDR3, the DNA is TGCGCCAGCAGCTACACAGGAAATGAAGAGACCCAGTACCTC. As protein: CASSYTGNEETQYL.

This clonotype was detected a few times. The chain carries TRBV4-3 and TRBJ2-2; TRBD1 might be the D (6 bases). The CDR3 loop spans 16 amino acids. V shed 1 base and J shed 3 bases, with 12 bases lying between them. Germline V gene data show CDR1 as LGHNA and CDR2 as YSLEER. CDR3 residues: CASSQGGGRDTGELFF. The DNA for the CDR3 is TGCGCCAGCAGCCAAGGAGGGGGACGAGACACCGGGGAGCTGTTTTTT.

V usage is TRBV7-9 and J usage is TRBJ2-3, with 7 bases identical to TRBD2. V was pared by 5 bases and J by 1 base, with 6 bases of the junction left unmatched. Germline assignment: CDR1 SEHNR and CDR2 FQNEAQ (reference sequence). The CDR3 is made up of 15 amino acids. The DNA for the CDR3 is TGTGCCAGCAGCGTTACGGGAGGAGGCACAGATACGCAGTATTTT. Protein sequence: CASSVTGGGTDTQYF. The variable domain in full, completed from reference TRBV7-9 and TRBJ2-3, reads DTGVSQNPRHKITKRGQNVTFRCDPISEHNRLYWYRQTLGQGPEFLTYFQNEAQLEKSRLLSDRFSAERPKGSFSTLEIQRTEQGDSAMYLCASSVTGGGTDTQYFGPGTRLTVL.

This clonotype was recorded a few times. This chain links TRBV14 with TRBJ2-1, with D tentatively TRBD2 (5 bases). This CDR3 is 17 amino acids long. Germline CDR1 is SGHDN and CDR2 is FVKESK. Trimming pared 5 bases from V and 0 bases from J, leaving 17 bases between. CDR3 loop: CASSSRTRGNSYNEQFF. In nucleotides, the CDR3 is TGTGCCAGCAGCTCTCGGACCCGGGGAAACTCCTACAATGAGCAGTTCTTC.

The chain combines TRBV5-1 with TRBJ2-3; 12 bases are shared with TRBD2. Per the germline V gene, CDR1 is SGHRS and CDR2 is YFSETQ. V lost 1 base, J lost 0 bases, and 3 bases stayed unmatched. There are 17 residues in the CDR3. The CDR3 region is CASSLRTSGISTDTQYF. The CDR3 DNA follows: TGCGCCAGCAGCTTGAGGACTAGCGGGATTAGCACAGATACGCAGTATTTT.

The chain links TRBV7-2 to TRBJ2-5; unclear D gene. TRBJ2-1 matches the DNA end more closely, so the J call is doubtful. There are 13 residues in the CDR3. Per germline, CDR1 SGHTA and CDR2 FQGNSA. The DNA of the CDR3 is TGTGCCAGCAGCTCCAATAGTTACAATGAGCAGTTCTTC. This sequence encodes CASSSNSYNEQFF.

This chain links TRBV3-1 with TRBJ2-7; TRBD1 is a possible D gene (6 bases). Looked up from germline, CDR1 is LGHDT and CDR2 is YNNKEL (reference sequence). The CDR3 has 14 residues. V lost 1 base and J 2 bases, leaving 9 bases between the germline ends. The CDR3 sequence: CASSQGTATYEQYF. Written as DNA, the CDR3 is TGTGCCAGCAGCCAAGGGACAGCAACCTACGAGCAGTACTTC.

This clonotype has just a few counts. This sequence joins TRBV6-2 or TRBV6-3 and TRBJ2-5; 9 nucleotides agree with TRBD2. The J call could be wrong; TRBJ2-1 is a better fit for the DNA end. CDR1 MNHEY and CDR2 SVGEGT come from the germline V gene. There are 17 residues in the CDR3. CDR3: CASSSRTSGWRHTEQFF. CDR3 in DNA: TGTGCCAGCAGTTCGCGTACTAGCGGGTGGAGGCACACTGAACAGTTCTTC.

This clonotype was seen a few times. The gene calls are TRBV4-3 and TRBJ2-3, with a tentative D call TRBD2 (6 bases). Germline lookup yields CDR1 LGHNA and CDR2 YSLEER. Trimming stripped 0 bases from V and 1 base from J, with 17 bases between. This CDR3 comprises 18 residues. The CDR3 protein is CASSQDRPGSSGTDTQYF. In nucleotides, the CDR3 is TGCGCCAGCAGCCAAGATCGGCCCGGGTCTAGCGGCACAGATACGCAGTATTTT.

The J gene is TRBJ2-3, the V gene TRBV12-3 or TRBV12-4; maybe TRBD2 (5 bases). V lost 5 bases to trimming and J lost 0 bases, with 15 bases between them. This CDR3 has 16 amino acids. The CDR3 is CASSRDSRRSTDTQYF. The CDR3 nucleotides read TGTGCCAGCAGTAGGGATAGCAGGAGGAGCACAGATACGCAGTATTTT.

The table lists this clonotype with a few counts. V is TRBV11-2 and J is TRBJ2-1; TRBD2 is a possible D gene (5 bases). CDR3 length: 14 amino acids. Trimming cost V 1 base and J 7 bases, with 11 bases left between them. From germline, CDR1 is SGHAT and CDR2 FQNNGV. CDR3 region: CASSLVRDRNEQFF. The CDR3 DNA follows: TGTGCCAGCAGCTTAGTCCGGGATCGGAATGAGCAGTTCTTC.

This clonotype appeared a few times. V usage is TRBV11-2 and J usage is TRBJ2-1; 9 nucleotides match TRBD2. This CDR3 has 15 amino acids. Germline lookup yields CDR1 SGHAT and CDR2 FQNNGV. V was pared by 5 bases and J by 4 bases, with 6 bases of the junction left unmatched. The chain's CDR3 is CASSLSGSGYNEQFF. The CDR3 region has the DNA TGTGCCAGCAGCCTTAGCGGGAGCGGTTACAATGAGCAGTTCTTC.

The chain links TRBV11-2 to TRBJ2-2; D is unclear. Trimming shortened V by 11 bases and J by 6 bases, and 13 bases separated the two germline ends. In germline, CDR1 is SGHAT, CDR2 FQNNGV. The CDR3 length is 12 residues. The CDR3 sequence: CALGGVAGELFF. The DNA of the CDR3 is TGTGCCTTAGGCGGAGTGGCCGGGGAGCTGTTTTTT.

The rearrangement uses TRBV28 and TRBJ2-1; 7 positions match TRBD2. Germline V gene lookup returns CDR1 MDHEN and CDR2 SYDVKM. The junction had 10 bases not matched to a gene; V was cut back by 5 bases and J by 3 bases. The CDR3 is 16 amino acids. CDR3: CASSALGLAVYNEQFF. CDR3 bases: TGTGCCAGCAGTGCCCTAGGGCTAGCGGTCTACAATGAGCAGTTCTTC.

This clonotype was seen a few times. V gene TRBV13 combines with J gene TRBJ2-7, with D tentatively TRBD2 (5 bases). The CDR3 sequence is 16 residues long. Germline CDR1 reads PRHDT; CDR2 reads FYEKMQ (reference sequence). V shed 0 bases and J shed 1 base, with 13 bases lying between them. The CDR3 nucleotides read TGTGCCAGCAGCTTAGGCTTGGCGGGCAAATCCTACGAGCAGTACTTC. This codes for CASSLGLAGKSYEQYF.

V gene TRBV5-8 combines with J gene TRBJ2-5; TRBD1 aligns across 10 bases. CDR3 size: 12 residues. V lost 4 bases, J lost 9 bases, and 3 bases stayed unmatched. The germline V gene has CDR1 SGHTS and CDR2 YDEGEE. CDR3 region: CASSGDRGSQYF. The CDR3 DNA reads as TGTGCCAGCAGCGGGGACAGGGGTTCCCAGTACTTC.

The chain combines TRBV5-1 with TRBJ1-2; 8 nucleotides agree with TRBD1. The CDR3 runs to 15 residues. V shed 4 bases and J 0 bases; nucleotides not matched to a gene: 5. Germline assignment: CDR1 SGHRS and CDR2 YFSETQ. The CDR3 reads CASSPGTGSNYGYTF. CDR3 bases: TGCGCCAGCAGCCCGGGGACAGGTTCTAACTATGGCTACACCTTC.

V gene TRBV3-1 combines with J gene TRBJ2-5, with 7 bases aligning to TRBD2. The J call may be wrong; the DNA end is better matched by TRBJ2-1. CDR3 size: 13 residues. Germline assignment: CDR1 LGHDT and CDR2 YNNKEL (reference sequence). The CDR3 bases are TGTGCCAGCAGCCTGACTAGCCGCAATGAGCAGTTCTTC. It translates to CASSLTSRNEQFF.

The chain employs TRBV20-1 and TRBJ2-7, with D possibly TRBD2 on 5 matching bases. Trimming shortened V by 0 bases and J by 2 bases, and 17 bases separated the two germline ends. The CDR3 is 16 residues long. Germline V CDR1 and CDR2: DFQATT, SNEGSKA (reference sequence). CDR3 sequence (DNA): TGCAGTGCTAGAGATCCGTCGGGGTCGCCTACCTACGAGCAGTACTTC. Translation: CSARDPSGSPTYEQYF.

V usage is TRBV25-1 and J usage is TRBJ1-2, with TRBD1 as a possible D gene (5 bases). The length of the CDR3 is 12 residues. Trimming removed 5 bases at V and 4 bases at J, with 8 bases between. The germline gives CDR1 MGHDK, CDR2 SYGVNS. CDR3 loop: CASSYQGYGYTF. The DNA of the CDR3 is TGTGCCAGCAGTTATCAGGGCTATGGCTACACCTTC.

This clonotype was seen ten or more times. V gene TRBV5-1 combines with J gene TRBJ2-3, with TRBD1 matching over 10 bases. V trimming: 0 bases; J trimming: 8 bases; junction bases outside the gene matches: 12. Germline CDR1 reads SGHRS; CDR2 reads YFSETQ. The length of the CDR3 is 17 residues. Here the CDR3 DNA reads TGCGCCAGCAGCTTGGACTCGAGACAGGGGGCTGAATCTACGCAGTATTTT. Translating it yields CASSLDSRQGAESTQYF.

This clonotype showed up many times. This rearrangement joins TRBV28 to TRBJ2-5; D perhaps matches TRBD1 (6 bases). The CDR3 loop spans 12 amino acids. Germline CDR1 is MDHEN and CDR2 is SYDVKM. Trimming stripped 8 bases from V and 2 bases from J, with 9 bases between. CDR3 protein: CASVGGQETQYF. The DNA of the CDR3 is TGTGCCAGCGTAGGGGGACAAGAGACCCAGTACTTC.

This clonotype has a handful of counts. The chain employs TRBV5-1 and TRBJ2-5, with a possible D match to TRBD2 (7 bases). Per the germline V gene, CDR1 is SGHRS and CDR2 is YFSETQ. This CDR3 comprises 13 residues. V was cut by 4 bases and J by 4 bases, with 11 bases left in between. The CDR3 is CASSRGGAETQYF. CDR3 DNA: TGCGCCAGCAGCCGAGGGGGGGCAGAGACCCAGTACTTC.

V gene TRBV4-3 combines with J gene TRBJ2-1; 9 bases are shared with TRBD2. The CDR3 has 16 residues. Germline CDR1 and CDR2: LGHNA and YSLEER. The junction had 11 bases not matched to a gene; V was cut back by 5 bases and J by 6 bases. The CDR3 DNA reads TGCGCCAGCAGCGTCAGACTAGCGGCCTCGGGCAATGAGCAGTTCTTC. Translation: CASSVRLAASGNEQFF.

This chain uses TRBV6-6 with TRBJ1-2; 7 bases match TRBD1. V lost 2 bases, J lost 8 bases, and 11 bases stayed unmatched. CDR1 and CDR2 (germline): MNHNY, SVGAGI (reference sequence). CDR3 size: 15 residues. The CDR3: CASSYTDRTSGGYTF. The CDR3 DNA reads as TGTGCCAGCAGTTACACGGACAGGACCTCTGGAGGCTACACCTTC.

The V and J genes are TRBV4-1 and TRBJ1-4; D ambiguous. CDR1 and CDR2 from the germline V gene are MGHRA and YSYEKL. Trimming shortened V by 4 bases and J by 7 bases, and 10 bases separated the two germline ends. There are 13 residues in the CDR3. CDR3 sequence: CASSPRSVEKLFF. CDR3 DNA: TGCGCCAGCAGCCCCCGGTCGGTTGAAAAACTGTTTTTT.